The rows below give T cell receptor beta chains drawn from one sample of a study of neurological immune-mediated disorders. One entry per CDR3 protein results from TCRdb running MiXCR on the 5' RACE reads. Of some 45,000 distinct CDR3 sequences listed, roughly 13% are singletons. The sequenced material came from PBMCs. The source is a male donor with HTLV-1-associated myelopathy (HAM/TSP). Each CDR3 is given with its conserved first and last residue. A D gene is named only where the DNA matches it firmly. Clone size appears in some rows only: once, few, many, or a class for an expanded clone.

j_gene | d_gene | v_gene | abundance | CDR3aa | CDR3nt
TRBJ1-3 | TRBD1 | TRBV7-2 | many | CASSGQGAEGNTIYF | TGTGCCAGCAGCGGCCAGGGGGCGGAAGGAAACACCATATATTTT
TRBJ2-1 | TRBD2 | TRBV11-2 | many | CASSDPSGGYNEQFF | TGTGCCAGCAGCGACCCTAGCGGGGGGTACAATGAGCAGTTCTTC
TRBJ2-5 | TRBD2 | TRBV9 | many | CASSGSGGPQETQYF | TGTGCCAGCAGCGGGAGCGGGGGCCCCCAAGAGACCCAGTACTTC
TRBJ2-7 | TRBD2 | TRBV5-1 | few | CASSEGTSGYEQYF | TGCGCCAGCAGCGAGGGGACTAGCGGGTACGAGCAGTACTTC
TRBJ1-4 | NA | TRBV4-3 | many | CASSQVRGGASNEKLFF | TGCGCCAGCAGCCAGGTGCGAGGGGGGGCGTCTAATGAAAAACTGTTTTTT
TRBJ1-6 | TRBD1 | TRBV20-1 | NA | CSARVRTGPDNSPLHF | TGCAGTGCTAGAGTACGGACAGGGCCGGATAATTCACCCCTCCACTTT
TRBJ1-4 | NA | TRBV10-3 | many | CATGTGTAATNEKLFF | TGTGCCACCGGAACCGGGACGGCAGCAACTAATGAAAAACTGTTTTTT
TRBJ2-3 | NA | TRBV5-5 | many | CASSLGEAQYF | TGTGCCAGCAGCTTGGGAGAGGCGCAGTATTTT
TRBJ2-7 | NA | TRBV9 | many | CASSVTTGGGYEQYF | TGTGCCAGCAGCGTAACCACCGGAGGGGGCTACGAGCAGTACTTC
TRBJ1-2 | NA | TRBV7-2 | many | CASSSEGRNGYTF | TGTGCCAGCAGCTCCGAGGGGCGCAATGGCTACACCTTC
TRBJ2-3 | TRBD2 | TRBV7-2 | many | CASSLVLAGDTQYF | TGTGCCAGCAGCTTAGTACTAGCGGGGGATACGCAGTATTTT
TRBJ2-5 | TRBD1 | TRBV20-1 | many | CSARDNGRTGGSETQYF | TGCAGTGCTAGAGATAATGGCCGGACAGGGGGCTCAGAGACCCAGTACTTC
TRBJ2-7 | TRBD1 | TRBV6-5 | many | CASSAPGQGPRYF | TGTGCCAGCAGTGCCCCGGGACAGGGCCCCCGGTACTTC
TRBJ2-1 | NA | TRBV5-6 | once | CACSLVRAFEFF | TGTGCCTGCAGCTTGGTCAGGGCCTTCGAGTTCTTC
TRBJ2-7 | TRBD1 | TRBV24-1 | many | CATSDPGQAYEQYF | TGTGCCACCAGTGACCCAGGACAGGCCTACGAGCAGTACTTC
TRBJ1-2 | NA | TRBV10-2 | many | CASSLDSYGYTF | TGCGCCAGCAGTCTAGACAGTTATGGCTACACCTTC
TRBJ2-4 | NA | TRBV9 | many | CASSVEGVAAKNIQYF | TGTGCCAGCAGCGTAGAAGGGGTCGCAGCCAAAAACATTCAGTACTTC
TRBJ1-1 | NA | TRBV5-1 | many | CASSLGGGGVRTEAFF | TGCGCCAGCAGCTTGGGAGGGGGGGGTGTACGGACTGAAGCTTTCTTT
TRBJ2-7 | NA | TRBV5-1 | many | CASSLAGRDYEQYF | TGCGCCAGCAGCTTGGCCGGCAGGGACTACGAGCAGTACTTC
TRBJ1-2 | TRBD1 | TRBV5-1 | NA | CASSLTGQGEGYTF | TGCGCCAGCAGCCTAACGGGACAGGGGGAAGGCTACACCTTC
TRBJ1-1 | NA | TRBV25-1 | few | CASSESWGYTEAFF | TGTGCCAGCAGTGAATCGTGGGGGTACACTGAAGCTTTCTTT
TRBJ2-2 | NA | TRBV5-1 | many | CASSRQAPGELFF | TGCGCCAGCAGCCGACAAGCTCCCGGGGAGCTGTTTTTT
TRBJ1-5 | NA | TRBV4-3 | many | CASSLSTGSTPQHF | TGCGCCAGCAGCCTTTCGACAGGCAGCACGCCCCAGCATTTT
TRBJ2-1 | TRBD1 | TRBV10-3 | many | CAISASSGGMANEQFF | TGTGCCATCAGCGCAAGTTCAGGGGGCATGGCCAATGAGCAGTTCTTC
TRBJ2-7 | NA | TRBV7-9 | few | CASSSGHSEQYF | TGTGCCAGCAGCTCCGGACATTCCGAGCAGTACTTC
TRBJ1-4 | TRBD1 | TRBV10-3 | many | CAIREGALVEKLFF | TGTGCCATCAGAGAGGGGGCATTAGTAGAAAAACTGTTTTTT
TRBJ1-2 | TRBD1 | TRBV20-1 | many | CSAKGAHAIYGYTF | TGCAGTGCTAAGGGGGCGCATGCCATCTATGGCTACACCTTC
TRBJ1-1 | NA | TRBV4-2 | many | CASSQDVGRRPFF | TGTGCCAGCAGCCAAGACGTGGGCAGGAGGCCTTTCTTT
TRBJ2-3 | TRBD2 | TRBV12-3/TRBV12-4 | many | CASSLGAGAAPDTQYF | TGTGCCAGCAGCCTTGGAGCGGGGGCAGCCCCAGATACGCAGTATTTT
TRBJ2-3 | NA | TRBV10-2 | many | CASQAGTSTDTQYF | TGCGCCAGCCAAGCGGGGACAAGCACAGATACGCAGTATTTT